This is a list of T cell receptor beta chains from one sample in a study of Graves' ophthalmopathy and Graves' hyperthyroidism. One entry per CDR3 protein, called by TCRdb with MiXCR from the multiplex PCR reads. The sample has around 1.1 million distinct CDR3 sequences; about two fifths are singletons. The sample consisted of peripheral blood or thyroid tissue (not recorded which). These receptors were obtained from an adult man with Graves' hyperthyroidism. Both conserved end residues are part of each CDR3. The order of the fields is D gene, V gene, clone size, J gene, CDR3 DNA, CDR3 protein. The D gene is left open where the match is weak. The listing skips clone size in some rows; elsewhere it reads once, few, many or a size class.

>TRBD1|TRBV20-1|many|TRBJ1-1
TGCAGTGCTAGACAAGAACCCGGGGACAGGGTGTTCGCTTTCTTT
CSARQEPGDRVFAFF
>NA|TRBV5-4|NA|TRBJ2-3
TGTGCCAGCAGCTCGGGACCCAAGAACACAGATACGCAGTATTTT
CASSSGPKNTDTQYF
>NA|TRBV4-1|NA|TRBJ1-2
TGCGCCAGCAGCCAAGCCGCAGGGGTTGGCAGCTATGGCTGCACCTTC
CASSQAAGVGSYGCTF
>NA|TRBV5-1|NA|TRBJ2-2
TGCGCCAGCAGCCCGGAGGGGGAGCTGTTTTTT
CASSPEGELFF
>TRBD1|TRBV12-3/TRBV12-4|NA|TRBJ2-7
TGTGCCAGCAGGAACGTTGGGACAGGGAAAATGTACTTC
CASRNVGTGKMYF
>NA|TRBV6-5|many|TRBJ1-6
TGTGCCAGCAGTTTAGCCGGGACTCTAACGTCACCCCTCCACTTT
CASSLAGTLTSPLHF
>NA|TRBV3-1|many|TRBJ1-6
TGTGCCAGCAGCCAAGATCAGGCACCCCTCCACTTT
CASSQDQAPLHF
>TRBD1|TRBV12-3/TRBV12-4|NA|TRBJ2-5
TGTGCCAGCGGGACAGTGAGGGGTGAAGAGACCCAGTACTTC
CASGTVRGEETQYF
>NA|TRBV24-1|many|TRBJ1-5
TGTGCCACCAGTGATTTTGGGGGCCAGCCCCAGCATTTT
CATSDFGGQPQHF
>TRBD2|TRBV20-1|NA|TRBJ2-7
TGCAGTGCCAACCCAGCGACCGGGACTAGCGGCTACGAGCAGTACTTC
CSANPATGTSGYEQYF
>NA|TRBV10-3|many|TRBJ2-7
TGTGCCATCAGTGGAGGCGAGGGTCTGACCTACGAGCAGTACTTC
CAISGGEGLTYEQYF
>NA|TRBV7-9|many|TRBJ2-7
TGTGCCAGCAGCTTAGCGTCTTCCGAGCAGTACTTC
CASSLASSEQYF
>TRBD2|TRBV20-1|few|TRBJ2-5
TGCAGTGCTAGAGATGACTCGGCGGGAGTGGAGACCCAGTACTTC
CSARDDSAGVETQYF
>NA|TRBV9|few|TRBJ1-1
TGTGCCAGCAGCCGGGGGGGGGGGCGGAGGAACACTGAAGCTTTCTTT
CASSRGGGRRNTEAFF
>NA|TRBV5-1|few|TRBJ2-5
TGCGCCAGCAGCGGGCACCGGGACTTAAAAAAAGCGTACCAAGAGACCCAGTACTTC
CASSGHRDLKKAYQETQYF
>NA|TRBV29-1|NA|TRBJ2-3
TGCAGCGTTGAGTCAATGGCAGTTGGAGATACGCAGTATTTT
CSVESMAVGDTQYF
>NA|TRBV4-1|few|TRBJ1-2
TGCGCCAGCAGCCAATCCGGGACTCCCACCTTCGGCTACACCTTC
CASSQSGTPTFGYTF
>NA|TRBV20-1|NA|TRBJ1-1
TGCAGTGCTAGGGGGACTAGTGATTACGGCACTGAAGCTTTCTTT
CSARGTSDYGTEAFF
>TRBD1|TRBV20-1|few|TRBJ2-7
TGCAGTGTTGATTTGACAGGGGGCTCCTACGAGCAGTACTTC
CSVDLTGGSYEQYF
>NA|TRBV13|NA|TRBJ2-6
TGTGCCAGCAGGCTCCACAGCTCTGGGGCCAACGTCCTGACTTTC
CASRLHSSGANVLTF
>NA|TRBV2|NA|TRBJ2-2
TGTGCCAGCAGCGTCGTGACTACTCGTCACGCCGGGGAGCTGTTTTTT
CASSVVTTRHAGELFF
>NA|TRBV9|NA|TRBJ2-7
TGTGCCAGCAGCGTAGGGGGGAGCAGGAGTTCCTACGAGCAGTACTTC
CASSVGGSRSSYEQYF
>TRBD1|TRBV29-1|NA|TRBJ2-2
TGCAGCGTCCCGGACAGGGGGGAGCTGTTTTTT
CSVPDRGELFF
>TRBD1|TRBV5-7|NA|TRBJ2-3
TGTGCCAGCAGCCACGCGGAAGGGGGCCGAAAAACGCAGTATTTT
CASSHAEGGRKTQYF
>NA|TRBV19|many|TRBJ2-7
TGTGCCAGTAGTTGGACGAGCTCCTACGAGCAGTACTTC
CASSWTSSYEQYF
>NA|TRBV12-3/TRBV12-4|many|TRBJ1-2
TGTGCCAGCACTCCAGGGGATGGCTACACCTTC
CASTPGDGYTF
>NA|TRBV24-1|NA|TRBJ2-5
TGTGCCACCAGTGAGACATCACAAGCAGAGACCCAGTACTTC
CATSETSQAETQYF
>NA|TRBV28|NA|TRBJ2-5
TGTGCCAGCAGGAGCGCAGGGAGTACCCAGTACTTC
CASRSAGSTQYF
>TRBD2|TRBV4-3|NA|TRBJ2-2
TGCGCCAGCAGCCAAGAAGCCGGGGGGGCCGGGGAGCTGTTTTTT
CASSQEAGGAGELFF
>NA|TRBV12-3/TRBV12-4|NA|TRBJ2-5
TGTGCCAGCAGTGGGGACAAGGCGCAAGAGACCCAGTACTTC
CASSGDKAQETQYF
>TRBD1|TRBV20-1|NA|TRBJ2-7
TGCAGTGCTATCGACGGGACAGGATTTACCTACGAGCAGTACTTC
CSAIDGTGFTYEQYF
>NA|TRBV10-3|NA|TRBJ1-2
TGTGCCATCAGTGATCTCGCAGGGTGGAACTATGGCTACACCTTC
CAISDLAGWNYGYTF
>NA|TRBV7-8|many|TRBJ1-1
TGTGCCAGCAGCTTAATTGGACAGCGGAGAATGAACACTGAAGCTTTCTTT
CASSLIGQRRMNTEAFF
>NA|TRBV3-1|once|TRBJ2-7
TGTGCCAGCAGCCAAGGGATTGGGGGCGAGCAGTACTTC
CASSQGIGGEQYF
>TRBD2|TRBV7-2|NA|TRBJ2-5
TGTGCCAGCAGCTTACCCGGGGGGGCCCGCGGAACCCCCCAGTACTTC
CASSLPGGARGTPQYF
>TRBD1|TRBV7-2|NA|TRBJ2-7
TGTGCCAGCAGCTCTACGAGGACAGGCTGGGCCTACGAGCAGTACTTC
CASSSTRTGWAYEQYF
>NA|TRBV5-4|many|TRBJ1-2
TGTGCCAGCAGGGACCGGGGGGCTTATGGCTACACCTTC
CASRDRGAYGYTF
>NA|TRBV29-1|many|TRBJ1-1
TGCAGCGTTGAAGATCCGGTCGGTGTGAACACTGAAGCTTTCTTT
CSVEDPVGVNTEAFF
>TRBD1|TRBV28|few|TRBJ1-1
TGTGCCAGCAGTACCCGGGACAGGGGGAGTGACACTGAAGCTTTCTTT
CASSTRDRGSDTEAFF
>NA|TRBV7-2|many|TRBJ1-6
TGTGCCAGCAGCTCAAAGGCCGGGCTGGGGAATTCACCCCTCCACTTT
CASSSKAGLGNSPLHF
>TRBD1|TRBV11-2|many|TRBJ2-7
TGTGCCAGCAGCTGGGACAGGGGGGGATACGAGCAGTACTTC
CASSWDRGGYEQYF
>NA|TRBV20-1|many|TRBJ2-7
TGCAGTGCAAATGGGGACACACACTACGAGCAGTACTTC
CSANGDTHYEQYF
>TRBD2|TRBV29-1|NA|TRBJ2-1
TGCAGCGTGCGGACTAGCGGGGGTTACAATGAGCAGTTCTTC
CSVRTSGGYNEQFF
>TRBD1|TRBV10-3|once|TRBJ1-3
TGTGCCATCAGTGTGACAGGGGGAGGAAACACCATATATTTT
CAISVTGGGNTIYF
>NA|TRBV5-8|few|TRBJ1-1
TGTGCCAGCAGCTTATGGGGATATAACACTGAAGCTTTCTTT
CASSLWGYNTEAFF
>NA|TRBV5-1|NA|TRBJ1-1
TGCGCCAGCAGCGTTGGATCTGGGTTGAACACTGAAGCTTTCTTT
CASSVGSGLNTEAFF
>NA|TRBV5-1|few|TRBJ2-7
TGCGCCAGCAGCTTGGCCGAATGGGCAGTAACCTCCTACGAGCAGTACTTC
CASSLAEWAVTSYEQYF
>TRBD2|TRBV12-3/TRBV12-4|NA|TRBJ2-5
TGTGCCAGCAGTCCCCTAGGGAAGACTAGCGGGAGGTTCCAAGAGGCCCAGTACTTC
CASSPLGKTSGRFQEAQYF
>NA|TRBV19|few|TRBJ1-1
TGTGCCAGTAGTTCGTGGACAGCACCGAACACTGAAGCTTTCTTT
CASSSWTAPNTEAFF
>NA|TRBV24-1|few|TRBJ1-5
TGTGCCTGGACCGGCGGGGGGGGCCAGCCCCAGCATTTT
CAWTGGGGQPQHF